This is a list of T cell receptor beta chains from one sample in a study of T-cell reconstitution after alpha-beta-depleted transplantation in children. TCRdb redid the calling of the PCR reads with MiXCR, one entry per CDR3 protein. The table includes roughly 190,000 distinct CDR3 sequences, 13% to 15% detected once. Sequencing was performed on PBMCs from the stem cell graft donor, taken from the stem cell graft. These receptors all come from a human donor who donated a stem cell graft to a child with acute lymphoblastic leukemia. CDR3s include the opening cysteine and the closing phenylalanine or tryptophan. D genes are given only for firm matches. Clone size is not always given. Where it is, it says once, few, many or a class for expanded clones.

v_gene,abundance,d_gene,CDR3aa
TRBV4-2,many,TRBD1,CASSQTGADTQYF
TRBV20-1,many,TRBD2,CSARVKAGGIDTQYF
TRBV11-2,many,NA,CASSLTGRRNTEAFF
TRBV5-4,NA,NA,CASSLYRVGTGELFF
TRBV12-3/TRBV12-4,few,TRBD1,CASSFRQGANGYTF
TRBV11-2,few,TRBD2,CASSRPGLAGGLANTGELFF
TRBV6-1,many,TRBD1,CASSLKPSGGAYHGYTF
TRBV12-3/TRBV12-4,many,TRBD2,CATQVGTRYNEQFF
TRBV10-2,many,NA,CASSVDLGNYGYTF
TRBV5-4,many,TRBD2,CASSLSGRANEQYF
TRBV5-1,NA,NA,CASSYRGGDGANVLTF
TRBV12-3/TRBV12-4,many,TRBD1,CASTGQGAMNTEAFF
TRBV5-4,many,NA,CASSLSGTAEQYF
TRBV12-3/TRBV12-4,many,NA,CASNRLRVIESNEQFF
TRBV7-9,NA,NA,CASSPPDSARDYNEQFF
TRBV20-1,many,NA,CSARRSGEAFF
TRBV7-9,many,NA,CASSLSALSYEQYF
TRBV12-3/TRBV12-4,many,NA,CASSLRGYNEQFF
TRBV20-1,many,NA,CSAAGYSNQPQHF
TRBV7-2,few,TRBD2,CASSWRTSSEDTQYF
TRBV2,few,NA,CASSEADQYQETQYF
TRBV12-3/TRBV12-4,NA,TRBD1,CASRQQGTNTEAFF
TRBV10-3,many,TRBD2,CAISESAGGDEQYF
TRBV20-1,many,TRBD2,CSAGTSGRGEQFF
TRBV5-1,many,NA,CASSLDGRSYEQYF
TRBV29-1,many,TRBD1,CSVMPTGENGYTF
TRBV12-3/TRBV12-4,many,NA,CASSQTHGVETQYF
TRBV12-3/TRBV12-4,many,NA,CASSTASGSYNEQFF
TRBV12-3/TRBV12-4,few,TRBD2,CASSSPSSGPGDEQFF
TRBV12-1,many,NA,CASSRQGSYNEQFF
TRBV5-1,many,TRBD2,CASSLAELAGDEQFF
TRBV15,many,TRBD1,CATSGQGHSYEQFF
TRBV5-1,few,TRBD1,CASSLDGTGSSYEQYF
TRBV10-1,many,NA,CASSPSQDSAGYTF
TRBV19,NA,TRBD1,CASSMDRYSYGYTF
TRBV5-1,NA,TRBD1,CASSLLGQGVNVAKNIQYF
TRBV12-3/TRBV12-4,many,TRBD2,CASSFSVAGENEQFF
TRBV20-1,many,NA,CSAHRAKQPQHF
TRBV6-5,NA,NA,CASSYSSRSQRGYTF
TRBV5-1,many,TRBD1,CASSWTGDYEQYF
TRBV12-3/TRBV12-4,many,NA,CASLITGGANVLTF
TRBV4-1,many,NA,CASSQVGGTNTGELFF
TRBV6-1,NA,TRBD2,CASSDRTPGLVDNEQYF
TRBV5-1,many,TRBD2,CASSLGPSGSLNEQFF
TRBV5-1,many,TRBD2,CASSLGGTSVDNEQFF
TRBV12-3/TRBV12-4,many,NA,CASTYRVDSYTDTQYF
TRBV12-3/TRBV12-4,many,NA,CASVGGFQETQYF
TRBV6-5,many,NA,CASSSILEGNYEQYF
TRBV6-1,many,TRBD1,CASSRGTGGVWTQYF
TRBV28,NA,NA,CASSPNFSGLYEQYF
TRBV7-9,many,TRBD1,CASSLGTARRLYF
TRBV20-1,many,NA,CSARPGSENTEAFF
TRBV10-3,many,NA,CAISESTGDGYTF
TRBV5-1,NA,TRBD2,CASSPGLAASYNEQFF
TRBV5-1,NA,NA,CASSLAAPYNEQFF
TRBV10-3,many,TRBD1,CAISESGTGDTEAFF
TRBV20-1,NA,TRBD1,CSARQGAGNTIYF